This T cell receptor beta chain was sequenced during a study of OX40 agonist ivuxolimab in advanced cancers. Turning to the study itself: Three dose-escalation patients had partial responses: one with hepatocellular carcinoma and two with cutaneous melanoma.

TCRdb's copy holds only in-frame clones and misses some; the assay was immunoSEQ multiplex PCR. Of around 84,000 clones in the sample, around nine tenths were seen once. Germline-derived CDR1 and CDR2 are KGHSH and LQKENI. The ends were cut back, 0 bases at V and 5 bases at J, with 10 bases in the middle. CDR3 length equals 15 residues. This rearrangement joins TRBV18 to TRBJ1-4; D is uncertain. This material consisted of CD4+ or CD8+ T cells sorted from blood, taken in a trial of the OX40 agonist ivuxolimab. This receptor was identified in an adult with an advanced solid tumor such as melanoma, head and neck, liver or kidney cancer. As DNA, the CDR3 is TGTGCCAGCTCACCACCGAGCTCTATAAATGAAAAACTGTTTTTT. Translated, it gives CASSPPSSINEKLFF.